This T cell receptor beta chain was profiled in a study of blood T cells in healthy people across ages. Combining a sample-barcoded 5' primer with a J-beta primer mix, a second PCR ran for roughly 6 to 12 cycles. TCRdb reprocessed the 5' RACE reads with MiXCR, giving one entry per CDR3 protein. The sample includes around 990,000 distinct CDR3 sequences, more than 30% of them seen just once. This clonotype occurred a few times. Antigen specificity is unknown. Points from the study as a whole: Getting older went along with TCR beta diversity per million T cells dropping roughly linearly.

This receptor was obtained from a man between 18 and 35 years old in good health. The sequencing sample was made of blood.

The CDR3 bases are TGTGCCAGCAGTGAACAAAGGAGGAGAGGTGACAACATTCAGTACTTC. It yields the protein CASSEQRRRGDNIQYF. The gene calls are TRBV25-1 and TRBJ2-4, with a possible D match to TRBD2 (5 bases). CDR3 size: 16 residues. Per germline, CDR1 MGHDK and CDR2 SYGVNS. With 2 bases removed from V and 7 bases from J, the gap between germline ends came to 18 bases.